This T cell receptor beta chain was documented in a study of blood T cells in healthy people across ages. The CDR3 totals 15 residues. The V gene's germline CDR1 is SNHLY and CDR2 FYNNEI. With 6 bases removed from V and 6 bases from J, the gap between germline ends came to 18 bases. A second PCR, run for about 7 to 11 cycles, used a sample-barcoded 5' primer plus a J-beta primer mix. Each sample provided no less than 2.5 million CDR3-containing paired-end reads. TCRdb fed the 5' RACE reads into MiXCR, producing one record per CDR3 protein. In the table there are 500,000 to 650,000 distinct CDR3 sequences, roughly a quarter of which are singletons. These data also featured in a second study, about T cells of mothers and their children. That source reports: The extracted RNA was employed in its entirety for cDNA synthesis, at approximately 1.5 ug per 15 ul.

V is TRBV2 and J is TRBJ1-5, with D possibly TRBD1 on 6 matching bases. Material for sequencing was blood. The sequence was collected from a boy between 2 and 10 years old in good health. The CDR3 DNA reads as TGTGCCAGCAGACCAGGGGTGGGGGGCATTCAGCCCCAGCATTTT. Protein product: CASRPGVGGIQPQHF.